One T cell receptor beta chain is described in this entry. The specificity of this receptor is unknown. There are no base qualities to consult, and no much larger clone falls within one base. The library relied on the immunoSEQ multiplex PCR assay. TCRdb limited this immuneACCESS table to in-frame rearrangements with V and J called. A share of clones is missing; checked studies link under half to unresolved V genes, and the rest is unexplained. The sample records about 40,000 clones, about 90% of which are singletons. The ten top clones hold around 0.78% of the sample. Its CDR3 holds 13 amino acids, cysteine through phenylalanine. Just the 39-base CDR3 DNA is kept, in frame starting at base 1. Between the V and J ends, shortened by 8 bases and 8 bases respectively, the junction contains 18 bases. Based on the germline V gene, the CDR1 and CDR2 sequences are MNHEY and SVGAGI. The record originates from a study of T cell changes during pregnancy in multiple sclerosis (dated by TCRdb to the late 2010s). Broadly, across the study: The study examined how the T cell repertoire changed over the course of pregnancy in women with multiple sclerosis.

This receptor was taken from a female donor with multiple sclerosis, enrolled in a pregnancy study. The rearranged chain carries TRBV6-5 and TRBJ1-2; the D gene is perhaps TRBD1, from 6 matching bases. Sequences were derived from CD4+ T cells from peripheral blood mononuclear cells, sampled before pregnancy. The nucleotide sequence reads TGTGCCAGCCGGCCCACAGGGCGGGAGGGCTACACCTTC. Its translation reads: CASRPTGREGYTF.